Described below is a single T cell receptor (beta chain) sequence and its context. Antigen specificity is unknown. The source of the sample is a study of cytomegalovirus exposure and HLA in healthy donors. Study conclusions and caveats: Earlier analysis yielded a pattern in which most TCR beta V segments were productive about 90% or about 30% of the time.

The CDR3 has 13 amino acids. Germline assignment: CDR1 MDHEN and CDR2 SYDVKM. V lost 2 bases, J lost 2 bases, and 6 bases lay in between. 13 Jbeta primers and 60 Vbeta primers were used for the PCR. Libraries were prepared by immunoSEQ multiplex PCR; TCRdb keeps only in-frame clonotypes and omits some of them. The data hold about 120,000 clones, with 70% to 80% observed a single time. V and J are TRBV28 and TRBJ1-1; D is unresolved. The clonotype comes from a woman aged 50 to 60 in good health and CMV-seropositive. The specimen was PBMCs. As DNA, the CDR3 is TGTGCCAGCAGTTTAGGCAGAAACACTGAAGCTTTCTTT. This translates into CASSLGRNTEAFF.